One and the same sample provided the 27 T cell receptor beta chains below, sequenced in a study of blood T cell repertoires in COVID-19. Clones were read by immunoSEQ multiplex PCR, and TCRdb kept only the in-frame ones, dropping some. The sample includes about 300,000 clones, approximately 86% of them seen just once. Sequenced sample: peripheral blood. The receptors derive from a man in his 70s with acute or convalescent COVID-19.

The chain employs TRBV27 and TRBJ1-6; 7 bases are a match to TRBD1. The germline CDR1 and CDR2 sequences are MNHEY and SMNVEV (reference sequence). CDR3 length: 16 residues. V was pared by 5 bases and J by 9 bases, with 13 bases of the junction left unmatched. This chain's CDR3 is CASSPRQGWSGSPLHF. The CDR3 nucleotides read TGTGCCAGCAGTCCAAGACAGGGTTGGAGTGGTTCACCCCTCCACTTT.

The chain joins TRBV29-1 to TRBJ2-3; TRBD2 matches 7 bases. Germline values: CDR1 SQVTM, CDR2 ANQGSEA. The CDR3 extends over 12 amino acids. In nucleotides, the CDR3 is TGCACCCCCGAGCGGGGAACAGATACGCAGTATTTT. Translation gives CTPERGTDTQYF.

The chain employs TRBV28 and TRBJ2-7, with 9 bases identical to TRBD1. V lost 1 base, J lost 7 bases, and 8 bases stayed unmatched. There are 15 residues in the CDR3. CDR1 and CDR2 from the germline V gene are MDHEN and SYDVKM. The CDR3, as DNA: TGTGCCAGCAGTTTATCGGTAGCTGGGACAGGGGAGCAGTACTTC. It is translated as CASSLSVAGTGEQYF.

The genes are TRBV5-1 and TRBJ2-1; 8 bases fit TRBD1. Germline assignment: CDR1 SGHRS and CDR2 YFSETQ. With V trimmed by 5 bases and J by 2 bases, 6 bases remained unmatched. This CDR3 region has 15 residues. CDR3 bases: TGCGCCAGCAGACTCCGGACAGGGCCCTACAATGAGCAGTTCTTC. It codes for CASRLRTGPYNEQFF. Combining the CDR3 with reference TRBV5-1 and TRBJ2-1 gives the whole variable domain KAGVTQTPRYLIKTRGQQVTLSCSPISGHRSVSWYQQTPGQGLQFLFEYFSETQRNKGNFPGRFSGRQFSNSRSEMNVSTLELGDSALYLCASRLRTGPYNEQFFGPGTRLTVL.

The genes are TRBV5-4 and TRBJ1-6; 7 nucleotides line up with TRBD1. This CDR3 comprises 15 residues. Germline CDR1 is SGHNT and CDR2 is YYREEE (reference sequence). V shed 4 bases and J 4 bases; nucleotides not matched to a gene: 5. Written as DNA, the CDR3 is TGTGCCAGCAGCCAGACAGGGAAATATAATTCACCCCTCCACTTT. Translation gives CASSQTGKYNSPLHF.

The chain employs TRBV4-2 and TRBJ2-1; TRBD2 matches at 8 bases. CDR1 and CDR2 (germline): LGHNA, YNFKEQ. CDR3 length equals 17 residues. V gave up 4 bases and J gave up 3 bases; unmatched junction bases: 11. The CDR3 spells CASSRVWDGRDYNEQFF. In nucleotides, the CDR3 is TGTGCCAGCAGCCGGGTATGGGACGGGAGGGACTACAATGAGCAGTTCTTC.

The CDR3 coding sequence is TGCGCCAGCAGCCGGCAGCGATCTCGCACAGATACGCAGTATTTT. As protein: CASSRQRSRTDTQYF. This sequence joins TRBV4-1 and TRBJ2-3, with no clear D. Deletions cut 4 bases from V and 1 base from J, with 12 bases between. Per germline, CDR1 MGHRA and CDR2 YSYEKL. The CDR3 runs 15 residues.

This clone has just one count. The chain couples TRBV3-1 (or the pseudogene TRBV3-2) to TRBJ1-5; 10 nucleotides line up with TRBD1. This CDR3 comprises 15 residues. The germline gives CDR1 LGHDT, CDR2 YNNKEL (reference sequence). The J segment lost 9 bases and the V segment lost 0 bases, leaving 5 bases of the junction unmatched. This CDR3 reads CASSQDRGQGRPQHF. In nucleotides, the CDR3 is TGTGCCAGCAGCCAAGATAGGGGACAGGGGCGGCCCCAGCATTTT.

The gene calls are TRBV9 and TRBJ1-3; no definite D call. Per germline, CDR1 SGDLS and CDR2 YYNGEE. The CDR3 has 13 residues. The germline V and J ends were trimmed by 2 bases and 8 bases, with 11 bases remaining between them. DNA of the CDR3: TGTGCCAGCAGCGTGTCCTTCCGGGACACCATATATTTT. Translation: CASSVSFRDTIYF.

This clone came up once. The chain uses TRBV19 and TRBJ1-1, with 8 bases aligning to TRBD1. The CDR3 is 14 amino acids. CDR1 LNHDA and CDR2 SQIVND come from the germline V gene (reference sequence). Unmatched junction bases numbered 2, after V lost 4 bases and J lost 1 base. DNA for the CDR3: TGTGCCAGTAGTAAGACAGGGGAGAACACTGAAGCTTTCTTT. Translated, it gives CASSKTGENTEAFF. The entire variable domain, with the rest obtained from reference TRBV19 and TRBJ1-1, is as follows: DGGITQSPKYLFRKEGQNVTLSCEQNLNHDAMYWYRQDPGQGLRLIYYSQIVNDFQKGDIAEGYSVSREKKESFPLTVTSAQKNPTAFYLCASSKTGENTEAFFGQGTRLTVV.

The V gene is TRBV7-2, the J gene TRBJ2-3; the D gene is possibly TRBD2 (6 bases). CDR1 SGHTA and CDR2 FQGNSA come from the germline V gene. The CDR3 length is 17 residues. Trimming removed 1 base from V and 0 bases from J, with 14 bases in between. The CDR3 DNA sequence: TGTGCCAGCAGCTTAGGGGTAGCGGTCTCTAGCACAGATACGCAGTATTTT. Its protein product is CASSLGVAVSSTDTQYF. Supplemented by reference TRBV7-2 and TRBJ2-3, the full variable domain reads GAGVSQSPSNKVTEKGKDVELRCDPISGHTALYWYRQSLGQGLEFLIYFQGNSAPDKSGLPSDRFSAERTGGSVSTLTIQRTQQEDSAVYLCASSLGVAVSSTDTQYFGPGTRLTVL.

This clone has only one observation. The chain employs TRBV27 and TRBJ1-1; 9 bases are shared with TRBD1. CDR1 is MNHEY, CDR2 SMNVEV, per germline (reference sequence). The CDR3 has 16 amino acids. V was pared by 5 bases and J by 11 bases, with 18 bases of the junction left unmatched. Here the CDR3 reads CASSPPHRTGAMGAFF. The DNA for the CDR3 is TGTGCCAGCAGTCCCCCGCATCGGACAGGGGCCATGGGGGCTTTCTTT.

J is TRBJ2-5 and V is TRBV29-1, with D perhaps TRBD2 (7 bases). CDR1 is SQVTM and CDR2 is ANQGSEA in the germline V gene. CDR3 length: 12 amino acids. Here the CDR3 DNA reads TGCGTCGAAGGGGGGGCTGGAGAGACCCAGTACTTC. It is translated as CVEGGAGETQYF.

The chain uses TRBV18 and TRBJ2-5; the match to TRBD2 covers 9 bases. V was clipped by 5 bases and J by 4 bases; unmatched bases: 5. CDR1 KGHSH and CDR2 LQKENI come from the germline V gene. The CDR3 totals 14 residues. The CDR3 DNA follows: TGTGCCAGCTCAGTAGCGGGAGTTGGAGAGACCCAGTACTTC. As protein: CASSVAGVGETQYF.

The rearrangement joins TRBV7-2 to TRBJ2-7; 8 bases map to TRBD1. Unmatched junction bases numbered 7, after V lost 6 bases and J lost 3 bases. The CDR3 is 14 amino acids. The germline gives CDR1 SGHTA, CDR2 FQGNSA. The CDR3 spells CASRPDRVGYEQYF. The CDR3 DNA is TGTGCCAGCAGACCGGACAGGGTTGGCTACGAGCAGTACTTC.

The genes are TRBV7-2 and TRBJ2-5, with 8 bases that match TRBD2. Per the germline V gene, CDR1 is SGHTA and CDR2 is FQGNSA. The CDR3 consists of 14 residues. V dropped 4 bases and J dropped 6; count of bases not matched to a gene: 7. CDR3 bases: TGTGCCAGCAGCTCAGGACTAGCCCCGAAGACCCAGTACTTC. It yields the protein CASSSGLAPKTQYF.

CDR3 in amino acids: CASSFGGSGYTF. The CDR3 region has the DNA TGTGCCAGCAGTTTCGGGGGTTCTGGCTACACCTTC. The chain links TRBV27 to TRBJ1-2; D is perhaps TRBD1 (5 bases). Trimming removed 3 bases from V and 7 bases from J, with 9 bases in between. Germline V lookup: CDR1 MNHEY, CDR2 SMNVEV (reference sequence). CDR3 length: 12 residues.

The chain recombines TRBV5-8 with TRBJ2-1, with unresolved D. Germline V gene data show CDR1 as SGHTS and CDR2 as YDEGEE. Trimming pared 4 bases from V and 4 bases from J, leaving 15 bases between. The CDR3 is 15 residues long. CDR3 sequence: CASSLDSATYNEQFF. In DNA, the CDR3 is TGTGCCAGCAGCCTCGACTCGGCGACTTACAATGAGCAGTTCTTC. Together with reference TRBV5-8 and TRBJ2-1, the CDR3 gives the full variable domain: EAGVTQSPTHLIKTRGQQATLRCSPISGHTSVYWYQQALGLGLQFLLWYDEGEERNRGNFPPRFSGRQFPNYSSELNVNALELEDSALYLCASSLDSATYNEQFFGPGTRLTVL.

The chain couples TRBV6-5 to TRBJ1-1, with D tentatively TRBD1 (6 bases). The V end was cut by 2 bases, the J end by 0 bases, with 10 bases between. The CDR3 sequence is 15 residues long. Per germline, CDR1 MNHEY and CDR2 SVGAGI. In DNA, the CDR3 is TGTGCCAGCAGTTACGGGCAGGGGATGAACACTGAAGCTTTCTTT. This encodes CASSYGQGMNTEAFF.

The rearrangement uses TRBV30 and TRBJ2-5; D call uncertain. The germline gives CDR1 GTSNPN, CDR2 SVGIG (reference sequence). The CDR3 has 15 amino acids. V was pared by 2 bases and J by 5 bases, with 18 bases between. CDR3 bases: TGTGCCTGGAGTTATTCCCCTGCAGTCTGGGAGACCCAGTACTTC. Translating it yields CAWSYSPAVWETQYF.

The chain uses TRBV7-2 and TRBJ1-4; no clear D. Trimming removed 2 bases at V and 8 bases at J, with 12 bases between. Germline CDR1 reads SGHTA; CDR2 reads FQGNSA. This CDR3 is 14 amino acids long. CDR3 loop: CASSLLSVGEKLFF. CDR3 DNA: TGTGCCAGCAGCTTACTTTCAGTCGGGGAAAAACTGTTTTTT.

The rearrangement links TRBV15 to TRBJ1-2; D perhaps matches TRBD1 (5 bases). Trimming pared 0 bases from V and 4 bases from J, leaving 9 bases between. Germline V CDR1 and CDR2: LNHNV, YYDKDF (reference sequence). The CDR3 sequence is 14 residues long. The CDR3 coding sequence is TGTGCCACCAGCAGAGAACGGCAGGGCTATGGCTACACCTTC. Translation gives CATSRERQGYGYTF.

The chain links TRBV7-8 to TRBJ2-3, with TRBD2 matching 7 bases. After removal of 1 base from V and 3 bases from J, the junction contained 4 bases not matched to a gene. CDR1 and CDR2 from the germline V gene are SGHVS and FQNEAQ. CDR3 length: 15 amino acids. The CDR3 DNA reads as TGTGCCAGCAGCTTAGGAAGCGGGATTACAGATACGCAGTATTTT. Protein product: CASSLGSGITDTQYF.

This clone has just a few counts. Here the CDR3 reads CASSQVKNTIYF. CDR3 in DNA: TGTGCCAGCAGCCAAGTCAAAAACACCATATATTTT. The chain employs TRBV3-1 (or the pseudogene TRBV3-2) and TRBJ1-3; D is undetermined. Between the trimmed V and J ends, which lost 1 base and 6 bases, there was a span of 4 bases. Germline V gene sequence: CDR1 LGHDT, CDR2 YNNKEL (reference sequence). The CDR3 has 12 residues.

The rearrangement uses TRBV3-1 (or the pseudogene TRBV3-2) and TRBJ2-2, with D perhaps matching TRBD2 (5 bases). The V end lost 2 bases, the J end lost 7 bases, and 11 bases lay between the germline ends. The CDR3 runs 14 residues. Per germline, CDR1 LGHDT and CDR2 YNNKEL (reference sequence). The CDR3 DNA is TGTGCCAGCAGCCAATTTACTAGGGTCGGGGAGCTGTTTTTT. Its protein is CASSQFTRVGELFF.

The chain employs TRBV11-2 and TRBJ2-5; 11 bases are a match to TRBD2. The germline gives CDR1 SGHAT, CDR2 FQNNGV. This CDR3 has 18 residues. The V and J ends lost 1 base and 0 bases, in that order; junction bases with no gene match: 7. The CDR3 sequence is CASSLVVGLAGHQETQYF. The CDR3 DNA sequence: TGTGCCAGCAGCTTAGTCGTTGGACTAGCGGGCCACCAAGAGACCCAGTACTTC.

The V and J genes are TRBV25-1 and TRBJ1-4, with a tentative D call TRBD1 (5 bases). Germline loops: CDR1 MGHDK, CDR2 SYGVNS. Between the trimmed V and J ends, which lost 3 bases and 8 bases, there was a span of 16 bases. The CDR3 sequence is 15 residues long. CDR3 DNA sequence: TGTGCCAGCAGTGACAGACAGTCCGCAGGCGAAAAACTGTTTTTT. Amino acid sequence: CASSDRQSAGEKLFF.